A selection of T cell receptor beta chains follows, all from one sample in a study of spatial heterogeneity in lung cancer. TCRdb fed the 5' RACE reads into MiXCR, producing one record per CDR3 protein. The table lists under 150,000 distinct CDR3 sequences, 12% of them singletons. Sequencing was performed on PBMCs, taken at follow-up. All receptors come from a male donor with early-stage non-small cell lung cancer. Each CDR3 is given with its conserved first and last residue. Each record gives: CDR3 length, D gene, clone size, J gene, V gene, CDR3 DNA, CDR3 protein. A D gene is named only where the DNA matches it firmly. Not every row has a clone size; where given, it reads once, few, many or a size class.

len: 12
d_gene: -
abundance: -
j_gene: TRBJ2-2
v_gene: TRBV19
CDR3nt: TGTGCCAGTATTCGGGAGACCGGGGAGCTGTTTTTT
CDR3aa: CASIRETGELFF

len: 14
d_gene: -
abundance: few
j_gene: TRBJ2-7
v_gene: TRBV5-1
CDR3nt: TGCGCCAGCAGCTTGGTGACGGGGATACACGAGCAGTACTTC
CDR3aa: CASSLVTGIHEQYF

len: 12
d_gene: -
abundance: -
j_gene: TRBJ2-1
v_gene: TRBV7-2
CDR3nt: TGTGCCAGCAGCTGGCTTAGGAATGAGCAGTTCTTC
CDR3aa: CASSWLRNEQFF

len: 15
d_gene: -
abundance: few
j_gene: TRBJ1-5
v_gene: TRBV28
CDR3nt: TGTGCCAGCAGTTTTTCTGGGGACACTTATCAGCCCCAGCATTTT
CDR3aa: CASSFSGDTYQPQHF

len: 16
d_gene: TRBD1
abundance: many
j_gene: TRBJ2-5
v_gene: TRBV28
CDR3nt: TGTGCCAGCAGTTCCCCGAGGGACAGGGCATCGGAGACCCAGTACTTC
CDR3aa: CASSSPRDRASETQYF

len: 15
d_gene: -
abundance: few
j_gene: TRBJ1-5
v_gene: TRBV7-2
CDR3nt: TGTGCCAGCAGTCCCGGGGGGCGTAGGGATCAGCCCCAGCATTTT
CDR3aa: CASSPGGRRDQPQHF

len: 14
d_gene: TRBD1
abundance: -
j_gene: TRBJ2-4
v_gene: TRBV4-1
CDR3nt: TGCGCCAGCAGCCAAGGGGGACAGCAAAACATTCAGTACTTC
CDR3aa: CASSQGGQQNIQYF

len: 18
d_gene: -
abundance: -
j_gene: TRBJ2-6
v_gene: TRBV6-1
CDR3nt: TGTGCCAGCAGTTCCCCGGGGAAGGGATCCCTCGGGGCCAACGTCCTGACTTTC
CDR3aa: CASSSPGKGSLGANVLTF

len: 18
d_gene: -
abundance: many
j_gene: TRBJ2-6
v_gene: TRBV20-1
CDR3nt: TGCAGTGCCAAACCTCGTCAGGGTTTATTCGCTGGGGCCAACGTCCTGACTTTC
CDR3aa: CSAKPRQGLFAGANVLTF

len: 12
d_gene: -
abundance: -
j_gene: TRBJ2-1
v_gene: TRBV20-1
CDR3nt: TGCAGTGCTAGGAGGGCGGGAAATGAGCAGTTCTTC
CDR3aa: CSARRAGNEQFF

len: 18
d_gene: TRBD1
abundance: -
j_gene: TRBJ2-7
v_gene: TRBV3-1
CDR3nt: TGTGCCAGCAGCCACGTAGGGACAGGGGGCGGCCTCAGCTACGAGCAGTACTTC
CDR3aa: CASSHVGTGGGLSYEQYF

len: 15
d_gene: TRBD1
abundance: few
j_gene: TRBJ2-7
v_gene: TRBV5-1
CDR3nt: TGCGCCAGCAGCTCGACAGGGGGCCGACCATACGAGCAGTACTTC
CDR3aa: CASSSTGGRPYEQYF

len: 13
d_gene: TRBD1
abundance: few
j_gene: TRBJ2-7
v_gene: TRBV5-5
CDR3nt: TGTGCCAGCAGCGGGACAGGTCTTCTAGCGCAGTACTTC
CDR3aa: CASSGTGLLAQYF

len: 13
d_gene: -
abundance: few
j_gene: TRBJ2-5
v_gene: TRBV9
CDR3nt: TGTGCCAGCAGCGCTCAACGTATGGAGACCCAGTACTTC
CDR3aa: CASSAQRMETQYF

len: 13
d_gene: -
abundance: few
j_gene: TRBJ1-4
v_gene: TRBV20-1
CDR3nt: TGCAGTGCTGGACAGCCAACTAATGAAAAACTGTTTTTT
CDR3aa: CSAGQPTNEKLFF

len: 15
d_gene: TRBD2
abundance: few
j_gene: TRBJ2-3
v_gene: TRBV7-6
CDR3nt: TGTGCCAGCAGCTCCGGACTAGCGGGGGGCCCCACGCAGTATTTT
CDR3aa: CASSSGLAGGPTQYF

len: 14
d_gene: -
abundance: -
j_gene: TRBJ1-2
v_gene: TRBV9
CDR3nt: TGTGCCAGCAGCGTAAGACCCACCGATGATGGCTACACCTTC
CDR3aa: CASSVRPTDDGYTF

len: 15
d_gene: -
abundance: many
j_gene: TRBJ1-2
v_gene: TRBV6-5
CDR3nt: TGTGCCAGCAGTTACGACAGGACTTCTAACTATGGCTACACCTTC
CDR3aa: CASSYDRTSNYGYTF

len: 15
d_gene: -
abundance: few
j_gene: TRBJ1-5
v_gene: TRBV27
CDR3nt: TGTGCCAGCAGTTTATCGTGGCGGCGCGATCAGCCCCAGCATTTT
CDR3aa: CASSLSWRRDQPQHF

len: 15
d_gene: -
abundance: -
j_gene: TRBJ2-5
v_gene: TRBV5-6
CDR3nt: TGTGCCAGCAGCTTGAGGATTGGATCCGCGGAGACCCAGTACTTC
CDR3aa: CASSLRIGSAETQYF

len: 16
d_gene: TRBD1
abundance: few
j_gene: TRBJ2-2
v_gene: TRBV28
CDR3nt: TGTGCCAGCAGGCTGGACAGGGGGACGAACACCGGGGAGCTGTTTTTT
CDR3aa: CASRLDRGTNTGELFF

len: 12
d_gene: -
abundance: many
j_gene: TRBJ1-5
v_gene: TRBV12-3/TRBV12-4
CDR3nt: TGTGCCAGCAGTTTACTAGGACAGCCCCAGCATTTT
CDR3aa: CASSLLGQPQHF

len: 13
d_gene: -
abundance: few
j_gene: TRBJ2-7
v_gene: TRBV6-6
CDR3nt: TGTGCCAGCAGTTCAGGGAATATATACGAGCAGTACTTC
CDR3aa: CASSSGNIYEQYF

len: 12
d_gene: -
abundance: -
j_gene: TRBJ2-2
v_gene: TRBV29-1
CDR3nt: TGCAGCGCCAGACCAGGGGCCGGGGAGCTGTTTTTT
CDR3aa: CSARPGAGELFF

len: 15
d_gene: -
abundance: few
j_gene: TRBJ2-1
v_gene: TRBV4-1
CDR3nt: TGCGCCAGCAGCCAAGATGCGGGGCAGGGCAATGAGCAGTTCTTC
CDR3aa: CASSQDAGQGNEQFF

len: 14
d_gene: -
abundance: many
j_gene: TRBJ2-3
v_gene: TRBV5-1
CDR3nt: TGCGCCAGCAGCCCCCGTCAGGGCACAGATACGCAGTATTTT
CDR3aa: CASSPRQGTDTQYF

len: 14
d_gene: TRBD2
abundance: many
j_gene: TRBJ2-5
v_gene: TRBV10-3
CDR3nt: TGTGCCATCAGTCAGCGGGGGGCCCAAGAGACCCAGTACTTC
CDR3aa: CAISQRGAQETQYF